The 21 T cell receptor beta chains below come from one sample, sequenced in a study of cytomegalovirus exposure and HLA in healthy donors. The PCR made use of 60 Vbeta and 13 Jbeta primers. The protocol was immunoSEQ multiplex PCR, while the TCRdb copy is restricted to in-frame clones and leaves out a portion. The data hold about 120,000 clones, with 63% observed a single time. Sequenced material: PBMCs. The source of these receptors is a man between 40 and 49 years old in good health and CMV-seropositive.

The chain carries TRBV6-5 and TRBJ1-4, with TRBD1 identical over 7 bases. Unmatched junction bases numbered 8, after V lost 6 bases and J lost 7 bases. From germline, CDR1 is MNHEY and CDR2 SVGAGI. This CDR3 comprises 14 residues. The DNA of the CDR3 is TGTGCCAGCAGGGTCGACAGGGTTGGTGAAAAACTGTTTTTT. Encoded protein: CASRVDRVGEKLFF.

This clone was detected a few times. The V call is TRBV28, the J call TRBJ1-2; 8 bases line up with TRBD1. Germline lookup yields CDR1 MDHEN and CDR2 SYDVKM. The length of the CDR3 is 15 residues. V was pared by 6 bases and J by 6 bases, with 12 bases of the junction left unmatched. The DNA of the CDR3 is TGTGCCAGCAGGAAAAGCATAGGACAGGGACATGGCTACACCTTC. This encodes CASRKSIGQGHGYTF.

DNA for the CDR3: TGTGCCAGCAGCCCCAGAGGGCAGCACACTAACTATGGCTACACCTTC. Translating gives CASSPRGQHTNYGYTF. The V gene is TRBV5-4, the J gene TRBJ1-2; the D is unclear. CDR1 SGHNT and CDR2 YYREEE come from the germline V gene (reference sequence). This CDR3 contains 16 residues. The V end was cut by 4 bases, the J end by 0 bases, with 16 bases between.

The J gene is TRBJ2-1, the V gene TRBV2; D may be TRBD2 (7 bases). Germline CDR1 and CDR2: SNHLY and FYNNEI. The CDR3 has 15 amino acids. V lost 8 bases and J lost 9, with 23 bases in between. CDR3 sequence reads: CASGGGSLSSGEQFF. CDR3 sequence (DNA): TGTGCCAGCGGGGGCGGGAGTCTTTCGTCGGGTGAGCAGTTCTTC. Full variable domain (remainder filled in from reference TRBV2 and TRBJ2-1): EPEVTQTPSHQVTQMGQEVILRCVPISNHLYFYWYRQILGQKVEFLVSFYNNEISEKSEIFDDQFSVERPDGSNFTLKIRSTKLEDSAMYFCASGGGSLSSGEQFFGPGTRLTVL.

The rearrangement joins TRBV5-1 to TRBJ2-5; 10 bases are shared with TRBD2. The CDR3 is 18 residues long. Unmatched junction bases numbered 8, after V lost 0 bases and J lost 0 bases. Per germline, CDR1 SGHRS and CDR2 YFSETQ. The CDR3 region is CASSLAASGGSHQETQYF. CDR3 coding DNA: TGCGCCAGCAGCTTGGCCGCTAGCGGGGGATCCCACCAAGAGACCCAGTACTTC.

The chain has TRBV9 and TRBJ2-2, with D unresolved. In germline, CDR1 is SGDLS, CDR2 YYNGEE. The V end was cut by 0 bases, the J end by 9 bases, with 9 bases between. The CDR3 is 13 amino acids. The CDR3 reads CASSVVEARELFF. The CDR3 nucleotides read TGTGCCAGCAGCGTAGTTGAGGCCCGGGAGCTGTTTTTT.

The CDR3 region is CASSPIQGTQPQHF. In DNA, the CDR3 is TGTGCCAGCTCACCAATTCAGGGGACTCAGCCCCAGCATTTT. V gene TRBV18 combines with J gene TRBJ1-5; maybe TRBD1 (6 bases). V lost 2 bases, J lost 6 bases, and 11 bases lay in between. The CDR3 spans 14 residues. Germline CDR1 KGHSH, CDR2 LQKENI.

The chain joins TRBV29-1 to TRBJ1-2; 10 bases align to TRBD1. V was pared by 1 base and J by 8 bases, with 10 bases of the junction left unmatched. The CDR3 consists of 15 residues. The germline V gene encodes CDR1 SQVTM and CDR2 ANQGSEA. The CDR3 DNA sequence: TGCAGCGTTGAAGGTGCCGCCGGGACAGGGGAAGGCTACACCTTC. Translation: CSVEGAAGTGEGYTF.

The chain has TRBV18 and TRBJ2-7, with D unresolved. V dropped 2 bases and J dropped 5 bases, with 13 bases sitting between them. Germline V gene sequence: CDR1 KGHSH, CDR2 LQKENI. The CDR3 sequence is 14 residues long. The DNA for the CDR3 is TGTGCCAGCTCACCAACGGCCGCTGGGCACGAGCAGTACTTC. Residues: CASSPTAAGHEQYF. The full variable domain, its missing parts supplied by reference TRBV18 and TRBJ2-7, is NAGVMQNPRHLVRRRGQEARLRCSPMKGHSHVYWYRQLPEEGLKFMVYLQKENIIDESGMPKERFSAEFPKEGPSILRIQQVVRGDSAAYFCASSPTAAGHEQYFGPGTRLTVT.

This clone was counted once. The J gene is TRBJ2-1, the V gene TRBV7-9; D gene ambiguous. This CDR3 is 14 amino acids long. The V end was cut by 4 bases, the J end by 0 bases, with 7 bases between. The germline gives CDR1 SEHNR, CDR2 FQNEAQ (reference sequence). CDR3 sequence reads: CASSSSGSYNEQFF. CDR3 DNA: TGTGCCAGCAGCTCTTCCGGCTCCTACAATGAGCAGTTCTTC.

This sequence joins TRBV7-6 and TRBJ2-4; D may be TRBD1 (5 bases). The CDR3 has 13 amino acids. The germline V gene has CDR1 SGHVS and CDR2 FNYEAQ. V lost 4 bases to trimming and J lost 6 bases, with 10 bases between them. CDR3 sequence: CASSSDTGNIQYF. The CDR3 DNA follows: TGTGCCAGCAGCTCCGACACAGGAAACATTCAGTACTTC.

The rearrangement links TRBV10-1 to TRBJ2-7; 7 bases match TRBD2. The CDR3 runs 15 residues. Per germline, CDR1 WNHNN and CDR2 SYGVQD (reference sequence). V lost 6 bases and J lost 3; bases outside the gene matches: 11. Written as DNA, the CDR3 is TGCGCCAGCAGGGACGGGGGGATTTTAGTCTACGAGCAGTACTTC. Residues: CASRDGGILVYEQYF.

Turning to this clone: Within the sample, other DNA sequences also encode this same CDR3. The chain uses TRBV11-2 and TRBJ2-1, with TRBD2 identical over 11 bases. The CDR3 sequence is 15 residues long. From germline, CDR1 is SGHAT and CDR2 FQNNGV. V gave up 5 bases and J gave up 2 bases; unmatched junction bases: 2. The CDR3 sequence: CASSQTSGTYNEQFF. As DNA, the CDR3 is TGTGCCAGCAGCCAGACTAGCGGGACCTACAATGAGCAGTTCTTC.

The J gene is TRBJ2-5, the V gene TRBV5-1; 8 nucleotides match TRBD1. CDR1 is SGHRS, CDR2 YFSETQ, per germline. The CDR3 has 12 residues. Trimming removed 7 bases from V and 9 bases from J; junction bases left unmatched: 8. The CDR3 DNA is TGCGCCAGCTCACAGGGGGTGGCGGCCCAGTACTTC. This encodes CASSQGVAAQYF.

A few counts support this clone. The chain recombines TRBV30 with TRBJ2-5, with TRBD2 identical over 8 bases. The junction had 7 bases not matched to a gene; V was cut back by 3 bases and J by 7 bases. The germline gives CDR1 GTSNPN, CDR2 SVGIG (reference sequence). The CDR3 runs 13 residues. This chain's CDR3 is CAWRLGLDGTQYF. CDR3 bases: TGTGCCTGGAGACTGGGACTAGATGGGACCCAGTACTTC. The whole variable domain, filled in from reference TRBV30 and TRBJ2-5, reads SQTIHQWPATLVQPVGSPLSLECTVEGTSNPNLYWYRQAAGRGLQLLFYSVGIGQISSEVPQNLSASRPQDRQFILSSKKLLLSDSGFYLCAWRLGLDGTQYFGPGTRLLVL.

This clone was seen only once. This rearrangement joins TRBV19 to TRBJ2-7; a possible D gene is TRBD2 (6 bases). The V and J ends lost 4 bases and 5 bases respectively, with 30 bases between them. Germline V lookup: CDR1 LNHDA, CDR2 SQIVND (reference sequence). CDR3 length: 19 residues. For the CDR3, the DNA is TGTGCCAGTAGTACCTCGAAGAGGAGCGGGTACTGGGTGAGGGACGAGCAGTACTTC. Residues: CASSTSKRSGYWVRDEQYF.

The chain combines TRBV7-2 with TRBJ2-1; D might be TRBD2 (5 bases). Germline CDR1 reads SGHTA; CDR2 reads FQGNSA. Trimming pared 1 base from V and 10 bases from J, leaving 14 bases between. The CDR3 covers 14 residues. The DNA of the CDR3 is TGTGCCAGCAGCTTAGAGGCTAGCCCACAGGAGCAGTTCTTC. Translation: CASSLEASPQEQFF.

This clone was seen a single time. V gene TRBV7-9 combines with J gene TRBJ1-6; 10 bases are a match to TRBD1. Germline values: CDR1 SEHNR, CDR2 FQNEAQ (reference sequence). This CDR3 has 16 residues. The trim removed 1 base at V and 7 bases at J, leaving 4 bases unmatched. The CDR3 spells CASSLGGTGVNSPLHF. In DNA, the CDR3 is TGTGCCAGCAGCTTAGGCGGGACAGGGGTAAATTCACCCCTCCACTTT.

J is TRBJ1-1 and V is TRBV18; D uncertain. CDR1 is KGHSH, CDR2 LQKENI, per germline. This CDR3 spans 12 amino acids. V was pared by 2 bases and J by 4 bases, with 5 bases between. In DNA, the CDR3 is TGTGCCAGCTCACCATCCGGCACTGAAGCTTTCTTT. It yields the protein CASSPSGTEAFF.

This clone was detected only a few times. This chain connects TRBV6-1 to TRBJ2-7; maybe TRBD1 (6 bases). Per the germline V gene, CDR1 is MNHNS and CDR2 is SASEGT. V lost 4 bases to trimming and J lost 0 bases, with 13 bases between them. This CDR3 has 15 amino acids. The CDR3 nucleotides are TGTGCCAGCAGTGTGACAGGCTACCTCTCCTACGAGCAGTACTTC. Translation gives CASSVTGYLSYEQYF.

J is TRBJ2-5 and V is TRBV5-1, with D possibly matching TRBD2 (6 bases). The germline CDR1 and CDR2 sequences are SGHRS and YFSETQ. V shed 4 bases and J shed 4 bases, with 11 bases lying between them. This CDR3 comprises 13 residues. CDR3 nucleotide sequence: TGCGCCAGCAGCCCAACCGGGAGAGAGACCCAGTACTTC. Protein product: CASSPTGRETQYF.